This TCR beta chain originates from a study of T cell clonality in common variable immunodeficiency. The ends were cut back, 0 bases at V and 4 bases at J, with 5 bases in the middle. This CDR3 contains 13 residues. Germline loops: CDR1 SGHRS, CDR2 YFSETQ. Regarding the study as a whole: Fewer TCRbeta clones were shared among CVID subjects than controls.

Assay used: immunoSEQ multiplex PCR; TCRdb lists only in-frame clones, some missing. Listed for the sample are 50,000 to 65,000 clones, none seen a single time. In its sample, this clone was seen many times. The antigen is undetermined. The read terminates 3 residues before the CDR3 end, so the remaining end is supplied by the germline J gene. The chain carries TRBV5-1 and TRBJ1-5; D is undetermined. The TCR comes from a person between 18 and 75 years old in good health. The material sequenced was peripheral blood mononuclear cells. CDR3 amino acids: CASSLGANQPQHF. The CDR3 DNA, read in part, is TGCGCCAGCAGCTTGGGGGCGAATCAGCCC.